This TCR beta chain was profiled in a study of PD-L1 blockade in urothelial cancer (TCRdb year 2017). Turning to the overall study: All patients started therapy around 2014 and received atezolizumab 1,200 mg intravenously every 3 weeks. Blood samples were analyzed at two time points: 3 weeks after treatment start (second dose) and 6 weeks after treatment start. About 85% of the 29 patients were identified as males with urothelial cancer of bladder origin, and a prior smoking history was reported by 18 of 29 patients. A median of around 150,000 T cells and some 82,000 unique TCRs was obtained from blood samples, and a median clonality of approximately 0.08 was observed. Durable clinical benefit was defined as progression-free survival longer than 6 months, and TCR features were also tested against progression-free and overall survival. An ECOG performance status of 0 or 1 was recorded for the patients, and 0 to 3 prior chemotherapy regimens had been received by the patients. TCR sequencing covered pretreatment tumor samples and matched, serially collected peripheral blood taken before and after atezolizumab treatment. In the same patients, pretreatment tumors underwent whole exome sequencing and RNA sequencing in addition to TCR sequencing. Durable clinical benefit was achieved by nine patients and was not achieved by 20 patients. Around 29 patients had pretreatment blood TCR-seq, around 25 had at least one posttreatment blood collection, and around 25 had tumor TCR-seq. Somatic, immune and clinical correlates of response to PD-L1 blockade with atezolizumab in urothelial cancer were the focus of an exploratory multi-omic analysis.

Reading from cysteine to phenylalanine, the CDR3 counts 15 amino acids. CDR3 DNA is the only sequence kept; it has 45 bases, read in frame from the first base. Reading the germline V gene gives CDR1 SGHTA and CDR2 FQGNSA. Relative to germline, V is missing 5 bases and J is missing 1 base, with 5 bases of the junction outside any gene match. In the paper's terms, the time point label means: peripheral blood 6 weeks after treatment start. The cohort included 29 patients with locally advanced or metastatic urothelial carcinoma who were treated at Memorial Sloan Kettering on a trial protocol. Peripheral blood mononuclear cells were collected pretreatment and during treatment, with between 1 and 8 total time points per patient. The Qiagen DNeasy Blood extraction kit was used to purify genomic DNA from total PBMCs and from tumor samples. PBMCs were collected pretreatment and during treatment, and were isolated and stored as previously described.

Broader findings and caveats from the paper: Improved progression-free and overall survival was found to be associated with pretreatment peripheral blood TCR clonality below the median. At 3 weeks after the start of treatment, tumor-associated TCR clones in peripheral blood had expanded more in patients with durable benefit (n ≈ 22, p = 0.022). Because the sample size was small (n ≈ 28) and many of the analyses were exploratory, the results are meant to be hypothesis-generating.

Synthetic TCR analog templates were spiked into each PCR so that absolute template abundance could be estimated from read counts. The immunoSEQ assay used bias-controlled V and J gene primers to amplify TCRbeta CDR3 regions from genomic DNA. Rearranged TCRbeta segments were sequenced at approximately 20X coverage. In the paper's pipeline: Sequencing errors were corrected by clustering and CDR3s were annotated against IMGT to assign V, D and J genes. Downstream analyses used only productive TCRbeta rearrangements, leaving out any out-of-frame or stop-codon sequences. Clonality was calculated as one minus the Shannon entropy normalized by the log of the number of unique productive sequences. Fisher's exact test with Benjamini-Hochberg correction, using a cutoff of adjusted p below 0.01, was how clones that differed between time points or between blood and tumor were identified. The table was pulled from immuneACCESS by TCRdb, which kept in-frame rearrangements only. Such tables lose some clones; where checked, under half of the loss comes from unresolved V genes, and the rest has no known cause. D and trimming come from the DNA, and the V and J calls and clone size come from that table. Within this sample are tens of thousands of clones, with 79% of them counted one time only. The ten biggest clones cover approximately 3.3% of the sample.

Comment on this clone: Its antigen is unknown. Qualities for individual bases were not recorded, and no much larger clone is one base off.

This clonotype was obtained from a man between 65 and 79 years old with urothelial cancer. Sequences were derived from PBMCs, sampled around atezolizumab (anti-PD-L1) treatment. This receptor chain uses TRBV7-2 and TRBJ2-3; TRBD1 lines up with 8 middle nucleotides. The CDR3 protein is CASSKTGEGTDTQYF. The DNA sequence is TGTGCCAGCAGCAAGACAGGGGAGGGCACAGATACGCAGTATTTT. Where the CDR3 stops, the reference TRBV7-2 and TRBJ2-3 genes take over; the full variable domain is GAGVSQSPSNKVTEKGKDVELRCDPISGHTALYWYRQSLGQGLEFLIYFQGNSAPDKSGLPSDRFSAERTGGSVSTLTIQRTQQEDSAVYLCASSKTGEGTDTQYFGPGTRLTVL.